The text below deals with one T cell receptor beta chain. Its target is not known. Germline CDR1 and CDR2: MNHEY and SVGAGI. The CDR3 is made up of 13 amino acids. V shed 5 bases and J shed 6 bases, with 14 bases lying between them. Generated by immunoSEQ multiplex PCR, the TCRdb table keeps only in-frame clones and is missing some. The sample holds 150,000 or so clones, about 82% seen once. This entry comes from a study of cytomegalovirus exposure and HLA in healthy donors. At the level of the study: The same platform as the approximately 640 first-cohort repertoires was used for the 130 or so validation repertoires, a later analysis reported.

Regarding the study as a whole: Most TCR sequences were rare, but some public TCRs occurred in many donors. Both high specificity and high sensitivity reportedly marked the classifier's diagnosis of cytomegalovirus status. One later analysis, an examination of the 100 to 150 validation repertoires, found that first-cohort TCR clusters tended to co-occur in them.

The chain recombines TRBV6-5 with TRBJ2-7, with D possibly being TRBD2 (5 bases). This TCR was recovered from a man in his thirties or forties in good health and CMV-seropositive. The specimen was PBMCs. CDR3 coding DNA: TGTGCCAGCAGTCTCGGGGTATTCACCGAGCAGTACTTC. Residues: CASSLGVFTEQYF.